These 3 T cell receptor beta chains were all obtained from the same sample, sequenced in a study of T cell responses to AZD1222 COVID-19 vaccine. Repertoires were generated with immunoSEQ multiplex PCR, while TCRdb's copy carries only in-frame clones and drops some. The sample has about 120,000 clones, 75% to 90% seen once. The starting material was peripheral blood, obtained 28 days after the second AZD1222 dose. Receptors originate from an adult who received the AZD1222 COVID-19 vaccine.

The chain couples TRBV5-1 to TRBJ1-6; TRBD1 might be the D (5 bases). The germline V and J ends were trimmed by 4 bases and 0 bases, with 11 bases remaining between them. CDR1 is SGHRS, CDR2 YFSETQ, per germline. The CDR3 runs to 16 residues. For the CDR3, the DNA is TGCGCCAGCAGCGTCACAGGTAGCTCCTATAATTCACCCCTCCACTTT. Protein product: CASSVTGSSYNSPLHF.

In its sample, this clone was seen once. The chain uses TRBV24-1 and TRBJ1-2; weak D call: TRBD1 (5 bases). Trimming removed 4 bases from V and 4 bases from J, with 12 bases in between. CDR1 KGHDR and CDR2 SFDVKD come from the germline V gene. The CDR3 covers 14 residues. The CDR3 nucleotides read TGTGCCACCAGTGACTCCGGGACGGTCTATGGCTACACCTTC. Amino acid sequence: CATSDSGTVYGYTF.

The chain couples TRBV7-9 to TRBJ2-5, with 8 bases aligning to TRBD2. This CDR3 is built from 16 residues. Trimming removed 0 bases from V and 0 bases from J; junction bases left unmatched: 3. The germline gives CDR1 SEHNR, CDR2 FQNEAQ (reference sequence). CDR3 DNA sequence: TGTGCCAGCAGCTTAGCTAGCGGGGAGTACCAAGAGACCCAGTACTTC. Amino acid sequence: CASSLASGEYQETQYF.